This passage covers 27 T cell receptor beta chains from one sample sequenced in a study of technical replicates of blood from a few donors. Clones were sequenced by immunoSEQ multiplex PCR, and TCRdb holds only the in-frame ones, with some missing. This sample yields 66,000 or so clones, of which about 96% are seen a single time; over 0.15% belongs to the top ten. The sequenced sample consisted of T cells isolated from PBMCs. The receptors come from a human donor in good health.

The chain combines TRBV29-1 with TRBJ2-3; 13 nucleotides line up with TRBD2. CDR1 is SQVTM and CDR2 is ANQGSEA in the germline V gene. The V segment lost 1 base and the J segment 3 bases; nucleotides outside the gene matches: 4. The CDR3 is made up of 16 amino acids. The CDR3 sequence: CSVEATSGRWTDTQYF. The CDR3 bases are TGCAGCGTTGAAGCGACTAGCGGGAGGTGGACAGATACGCAGTATTTT.

V gene TRBV27 combines with J gene TRBJ2-7, with 8 bases fitting TRBD1. The CDR3 covers 14 residues. V was clipped by 3 bases and J by 5 bases; unmatched bases: 6. Per the germline V gene, CDR1 is MNHEY and CDR2 is SMNVEV (reference sequence). The CDR3 loop is CASSFSTGGNEQYF. CDR3 in DNA: TGTGCCAGCAGTTTTTCAACAGGGGGGAACGAGCAGTACTTC.

This sequence joins TRBV7-9 and TRBJ1-1; 10 bases map to TRBD1. V lost 4 bases to trimming and J lost 3 bases; unmatched junction nucleotides: 5. The CDR3 extends over 15 amino acids. Germline V gene data show CDR1 as SEHNR and CDR2 as FQNEAQ (reference sequence). The CDR3 DNA is TGTGCCAGCAGCTCCGGACAGGGGGACCACACTGAAGCTTTCTTT. This encodes CASSSGQGDHTEAFF.

The rearrangement links TRBV6-4 to TRBJ2-3; 8 bases fit TRBD2. This CDR3 comprises 18 residues. In germline, CDR1 is MRHNA, CDR2 SNTAGT. Unmatched junction bases numbered 14, after V lost 6 bases and J lost 0 bases. CDR3 coding DNA: TGTGCCAGCAGGATGGAACCTCTAGCGGGCCTAAGCACAGATACGCAGTATTTT. Amino acid sequence: CASRMEPLAGLSTDTQYF.

This clone occurred once. This rearrangement joins TRBV6-5 to TRBJ1-2; D perhaps matches TRBD1 (5 bases). Trimming removed 0 bases from V and 5 bases from J, with 7 bases in between. This CDR3 contains 13 residues. Germline values: CDR1 MNHEY, CDR2 SVGAGI. CDR3: CASSYSDSYGYTF. In DNA, the CDR3 is TGTGCCAGCAGTTACTCCGACAGTTATGGCTACACCTTC.

The count of this clone is one. V is TRBV5-1 and J is TRBJ1-1, with D perhaps matching TRBD1 (6 bases). In germline, CDR1 is SGHRS, CDR2 YFSETQ. The CDR3 is made up of 12 amino acids. V lost 3 bases to trimming and J lost 4 bases, with 7 bases between them. CDR3 protein: CASSSQGTEAFF. Here the CDR3 DNA reads TGCGCCAGCAGCTCACAGGGCACTGAAGCTTTCTTT.

This clone appeared once. CDR3 sequence: CASRKNYYEQYF. CDR3 nucleotides: TGTGCCAGCAGGAAAAACTACTACGAGCAGTACTTC. The chain has TRBV27 and TRBJ2-7; D is ambiguous. The CDR3 extends over 12 amino acids. V was cut by 6 bases and J by 3 bases, with 9 bases left in between. The germline V gene encodes CDR1 MNHEY and CDR2 SMNVEV (reference sequence).

This clone was recorded only once. The J gene is TRBJ2-2, the V gene TRBV28; the D gene is possibly TRBD2 (6 bases). Trimming pared 3 bases from V and 1 base from J, leaving 6 bases between. Germline-derived CDR1 and CDR2 are MDHEN and SYDVKM. The CDR3 consists of 14 residues. As DNA, the CDR3 is TGTGCCAGCAGTTTTAGCGGGAACACCGGGGAGCTGTTTTTT. Amino acid sequence: CASSFSGNTGELFF. The full variable domain, completed using reference TRBV28 and TRBJ2-2, is DVKVTQSSRYLVKRTGEKVFLECVQDMDHENMFWYRQDPGLGLRLIYFSYDVKMKEKGDIPEGYSVSREKKERFSLILESASTNQTSMYLCASSFSGNTGELFFGEGSRLTVL.

This clone has a single count. The V call is TRBV5-4, the J call TRBJ1-4, with a tentative D call TRBD1 (6 bases). This CDR3 contains 17 residues. The germline V and J ends were trimmed by 4 bases and 0 bases, with 16 bases remaining between them. Per the germline V gene, CDR1 is SGHNT and CDR2 is YYREEE (reference sequence). CDR3 amino acids: CASSPAGGFATNEKLFF. In DNA form, the CDR3 reads TGTGCCAGCAGCCCTGCGGGGGGCTTCGCAACTAATGAAAAACTGTTTTTT.

V usage is TRBV6-1 and J usage is TRBJ1-4; 12 bases agree with TRBD1. Per the germline V gene, CDR1 is MNHNS and CDR2 is SASEGT. The CDR3 has 20 residues. V dropped 3 bases and J dropped 2; count of bases not matched to a gene: 13. CDR3 sequence: CASSDLPLGTGGRTNEKLFF. CDR3 nucleotides: TGTGCCAGCAGTGACCTCCCGCTAGGGACAGGGGGCCGGACTAATGAAAAACTGTTTTTT.

The V and J genes are TRBV4-1 and TRBJ2-3, with TRBD2 matching over 9 bases. With V trimmed by 4 bases and J by 2 bases, 10 bases remained unmatched. The length of the CDR3 is 17 residues. The germline V gene has CDR1 MGHRA and CDR2 YSYEKL. Here the CDR3 reads CASSRGAGGLDTDTQYF. CDR3 in DNA: TGCGCCAGCAGCCGGGGAGCGGGGGGCCTTGACACAGATACGCAGTATTTT.

The gene calls are TRBV20-1 and TRBJ2-7; no reliable D call. Trimming took 1 base from V and 5 from J, leaving 6 bases between them. Germline V gene data show CDR1 as DFQATT and CDR2 as SNEGSKA (reference sequence). This CDR3 spans 11 amino acids. The CDR3: CSARVVDEQYF. The CDR3 nucleotides are TGCAGTGCTAGAGTCGTTGACGAGCAGTACTTC.

The CDR3 region is CASSIGGGEQFF. CDR3 DNA: TGTGCCAGTAGTATAGGTGGGGGGGAGCAGTTCTTC. The chain recombines TRBV19 with TRBJ2-1, with D possibly being TRBD2 (6 bases). The CDR3 has 12 amino acids. V was shortened by 1 base and J by 10 bases, with 8 bases between the two germline ends. Germline CDR1 LNHDA, CDR2 SQIVND (reference sequence).

This clone showed up just once. CDR3 amino acids: CASSHWDIVNTEAFF. The CDR3 DNA reads as TGTGCCAGCAGCCACTGGGACATTGTGAACACTGAAGCTTTCTTT. The gene calls are TRBV7-2 and TRBJ1-1; D may be TRBD1 (6 bases). The CDR3 loop spans 15 amino acids. Germline V gives CDR1 SGHTA, CDR2 FQGNSA. V was cut by 5 bases and J by 0 bases, with 13 bases left in between.

J is TRBJ2-3 and V is TRBV7-3, with TRBD2 identical over 14 bases. Germline V lookup: CDR1 SGHTA, CDR2 FQGTGA. J was trimmed by 5 bases and V by 5 bases; bases with no gene match: 9. CDR3 length: 17 residues. The CDR3: CASSPRGTSGGLDTQYF. The CDR3 nucleotides read TGTGCCAGCAGCCCCAGGGGGACTAGCGGGGGTTTAGATACGCAGTATTTT.

The CDR3 protein is CASSPGAKGAGGYEQYF. CDR3 coding DNA: TGTGCCAGCAGCCCGGGCGCTAAGGGAGCGGGAGGGTACGAGCAGTACTTC. The V gene is TRBV7-4, the J gene TRBJ2-7, with 10 bases lining up with TRBD2. Per the germline V gene, CDR1 is SGHVT and CDR2 is SQSDAQ. With 5 bases clipped from V and 4 bases from J, the junction kept 14 bases outside the gene matches. CDR3 length: 17 amino acids.

The chain carries TRBV28 and TRBJ1-2, with 7 bases aligning to TRBD1. The ends lost 7 bases at V and 8 bases at J; junction bases unmatched: 13. The CDR3 has 14 amino acids. The germline gives CDR1 MDHEN, CDR2 SYDVKM. CDR3 DNA sequence: TGTGCCAGCACCAAGGGGGCGTCAGTAAGGGGCTACACCTTC. Translating it yields CASTKGASVRGYTF.

This chain joins TRBV5-1 and TRBJ2-5, with 11 bases aligning to TRBD2. From germline, CDR1 is SGHRS and CDR2 YFSETQ. This CDR3 spans 15 amino acids. V shed 3 bases and J 3 bases; nucleotides not matched to a gene: 4. The DNA of the CDR3 is TGCGCCAGCAGCTCCGCGACTAGCGGGAAAGAGACCCAGTACTTC. Protein: CASSSATSGKETQYF.

This chain joins TRBV6-5 and TRBJ2-2, with a tentative D call TRBD2 (6 bases). V was pared by 0 bases and J by 4 bases, with 12 bases between. Germline V gene sequence: CDR1 MNHEY, CDR2 SVGAGI. CDR3 size: 16 residues. CDR3 region: CASSYSSGVGTGELFF. CDR3 nucleotides: TGTGCCAGCAGTTACTCGTCGGGGGTTGGCACCGGGGAGCTGTTTTTT.

The rearrangement joins TRBV10-3 to TRBJ1-2; no clear D gene. V was clipped by 0 bases and J by 2 bases, with 7 bases between them. The CDR3 runs to 14 residues. Germline loops: CDR1 ENHRY, CDR2 SYGVKD. The chain's CDR3 is CAISESRENYGYTF. The CDR3 nucleotides are TGTGCCATCAGTGAGTCGAGGGAGAACTATGGCTACACCTTC.

V usage is TRBV2 and J usage is TRBJ1-6, with D perhaps TRBD1 (5 bases). Germline CDR1 is SNHLY and CDR2 is FYNNEI. V lost 4 bases, J lost 5 bases, and 9 bases lay in between. This CDR3 region has 14 residues. The CDR3 DNA sequence: TGTGCCAGCAGTGCTGGACAAGATAATTCACCCCTCCACTTT. This encodes CASSAGQDNSPLHF.

This clone was seen a single time. V usage is TRBV30 and J usage is TRBJ2-3; 11 positions match TRBD2. The CDR3 spans 17 residues. The V gene's germline CDR1 is GTSNPN and CDR2 SVGIG (reference sequence). J lost 3 bases, V lost 0 bases, and 8 bases had no gene match. The CDR3 sequence is CAWSVSSSGGWTDTQYF. CDR3 sequence (DNA): TGTGCCTGGAGTGTATCCTCTAGCGGGGGGTGGACAGATACGCAGTATTTT.

This clone was detected once. CDR3 in amino acids: CASSFLQAGTGELFF. DNA for the CDR3: TGTGCCAGCAGCTTCCTACAGGCAGGGACCGGGGAGCTGTTTTTT. This chain connects TRBV5-5 to TRBJ2-2; D is perhaps TRBD1 (5 bases). From germline, CDR1 is SGHKS and CDR2 YYEKEE (reference sequence). This CDR3 spans 15 amino acids. Between the trimmed V and J ends, which lost 2 bases and 5 bases, there was a span of 13 bases.

The genes are TRBV5-1 and TRBJ2-5; 7 positions match TRBD1. This CDR3 region has 14 residues. With V trimmed by 5 bases and J by 3 bases, 7 bases remained unmatched. Per germline, CDR1 SGHRS and CDR2 YFSETQ. CDR3 DNA: TGCGCCAGCAGATCCCTAACAGGGGAAGAGACCCAGTACTTC. Its protein product is CASRSLTGEETQYF.

The chain carries TRBV6-5 and TRBJ2-2, with a weak D call TRBD2 (6 bases). V gave up 4 bases and J gave up 6 bases, with 12 bases separating them. The CDR3 loop spans 14 amino acids. CDR1 and CDR2 (germline): MNHEY, SVGAGI. The DNA for the CDR3 is TGTGCCAGCAGTTTGGGACTTATGGCCGGGGAGCTGTTTTTT. Its translation is CASSLGLMAGELFF.

This chain joins TRBV5-1 and TRBJ2-3; TRBD1 aligns across 7 bases. In germline, CDR1 is SGHRS, CDR2 YFSETQ. J was trimmed by 5 bases and V by 7 bases; bases with no gene match: 10. The CDR3 is 14 amino acids. CDR3 nucleotide sequence: TGCGCCAGCCGAAGGGGGCTAGTCCTAGATACGCAGTATTTT. This encodes CASRRGLVLDTQYF.

This chain connects TRBV6-1 to TRBJ1-2; D possibly corresponds to TRBD1 (5 bases). Germline loops: CDR1 MNHNS, CDR2 SASEGT. V gave up 1 base and J gave up 5 bases, with 11 bases separating them. The CDR3 extends over 14 amino acids. The CDR3 region has the DNA TGTGCCAGCAGTGAAGTAGCAGGGAGGTATGGCTACACCTTC. Residues: CASSEVAGRYGYTF.